The source of this TCR beta chain is a study of blood T cell repertoires in COVID-19. Study context: Whether acute or convalescent, the COVID-19 samples came from the United States, Italy and Spain.

Recovered status applied to Cohort 3 donors who had two consecutive negative PCRs. It also applied to those with clearance or with symptom resolution. In the study's own analysis: Scientists estimated how many nucleated cells there were by amplifying reference gene primers. The data were produced by immunoSEQ multiplex PCR, yet TCRdb's version contains in-frame clones alone and is incomplete. Clone size and V and J calls were adopted from that table, with D and trimming inferred from the DNA. The sample carries about 250,000 clones, around 86% recorded once. The germline V and J ends were trimmed by 6 bases and 3 bases, with 12 bases remaining between them. The CDR3 spans 13 residues. Germline values: CDR1 SEHNR, CDR2 FQNEAQ (reference sequence).

The rearrangement uses TRBV7-9 and TRBJ2-7, with D possibly TRBD1 on 5 matching bases. Sequenced input: PBMCs or T cells enriched from blood (not recorded which). The sequence was collected from a man aged 35 to 55 who had recovered from COVID-19. CDR3 sequence: CASRTGPDYEQYF. The CDR3 nucleotides read TGTGCCAGCAGAACAGGACCCGACTACGAGCAGTACTTC.